The 17 T cell receptor beta chains listed next were all sequenced from one sample in a study of neoadjuvant nivolumab and ipilimumab in lung cancer. Sequencing was performed with immunoSEQ multiplex PCR; in TCRdb, only in-frame clones are kept and a portion is missing. The repertoire holds tens of thousands of clones, with 82% as singletons. This material consisted of tumor tissue, taken after neoadjuvant nivolumab, alone or with ipilimumab, at or shortly before surgery. These TCRs come from an adult with non-small cell lung cancer.

The chain combines TRBV18 with TRBJ1-3; D gene unclear. Trimming cost V 2 bases and J 1 base, with 12 bases left between them. The CDR3 is made up of 16 amino acids. CDR1 is KGHSH and CDR2 is LQKENI in the germline V gene. The CDR3 protein is CASSPGGLPSGNTIYF. The CDR3, as DNA: TGTGCCAGCTCACCAGGTGGACTGCCGTCTGGAAACACCATATATTTT. Complete variable domain (other parts from reference TRBV18 and TRBJ1-3): NAGVMQNPRHLVRRRGQEARLRCSPMKGHSHVYWYRQLPEEGLKFMVYLQKENIIDESGMPKERFSAEFPKEGPSILRIQQVVRGDSAAYFCASSPGGLPSGNTIYFGEGSWLTVV.

V gene TRBV25-1 combines with J gene TRBJ2-5; maybe TRBD2 (6 bases). Germline V gives CDR1 MGHDK, CDR2 SYGVNS. Deletions cut 6 bases from V and 0 bases from J, with 14 bases between. This CDR3 contains 15 residues. The CDR3 sequence: CASREARGYQETQYF. CDR3 coding DNA: TGTGCCAGCAGGGAGGCCCGGGGGTACCAAGAGACCCAGTACTTC.

To note about this clone: At one end, the junction sequence differs from germline, possibly due to a read error. The gene calls are TRBV7-9 and TRBJ2-5; 8 nucleotides align to TRBD2. CDR3 length: 14 amino acids. Per germline, CDR1 SEHNR and CDR2 FQNEAQ (reference sequence). The CDR3: CASTLTSGQETQYF. CDR3 nucleotide sequence: TGTGCCAGCACCTTAACTAGCGGCCAAGAGACCCAGTACTTC.

This clone was seen a few times. The V gene is TRBV6-5, the J gene TRBJ2-5; D is undetermined. Trimming took off 2 bases at V and 5 bases at J, with 12 bases between the two ends. The CDR3 is made up of 14 amino acids. Germline V CDR1 and CDR2: MNHEY, SVGAGI. CDR3 protein: CASSYVLGSETQYF. DNA for the CDR3: TGTGCCAGCAGTTACGTTCTAGGATCGGAGACCCAGTACTTC.

The chain joins TRBV5-4 to TRBJ2-3, with D perhaps matching TRBD2 (6 bases). V was shortened by 2 bases and J by 3 bases, with 13 bases between the two germline ends. Germline V gives CDR1 SGHNT, CDR2 YYREEE (reference sequence). This CDR3 contains 15 residues. The CDR3 DNA sequence: TGTGCCAGCAGCTTTACGGGAGTGGGAACAGATACGCAGTATTTT. Protein: CASSFTGVGTDTQYF.

This chain uses TRBV28 with TRBJ2-7; 8 bases match TRBD2. CDR1 and CDR2 (germline): MDHEN, SYDVKM. The length of the CDR3 is 14 residues. Germline trimming cut 7 bases from V and 0 bases from J; bases unmatched to any gene: 5. CDR3 protein: CASTLSGSSYEQYF. In DNA, the CDR3 is TGTGCCAGCACCCTGAGCGGGAGCTCCTACGAGCAGTACTTC.

V gene TRBV2 combines with J gene TRBJ2-1; weak D call: TRBD2 (5 bases). The CDR3 has 13 amino acids. The germline V gene encodes CDR1 SNHLY and CDR2 FYNNEI. V was clipped by 4 bases and J by 7 bases, with 11 bases between them. CDR3 residues: CASSGGLGNEQFF. The CDR3 nucleotides read TGTGCCAGCAGTGGAGGGTTAGGGAATGAGCAGTTCTTC. Together with reference TRBV2 and TRBJ2-1, the CDR3 gives the full variable domain: EPEVTQTPSHQVTQMGQEVILRCVPISNHLYFYWYRQILGQKVEFLVSFYNNEISEKSEIFDDQFSVERPDGSNFTLKIRSTKLEDSAMYFCASSGGLGNEQFFGPGTRLTVL.

The CDR3 region is CASSLESGYEQFF. CDR3 DNA: TGTGCCAGCAGCTTAGAGTCGGGGTACGAGCAGTTCTTC. The V and J genes are TRBV11-3 and TRBJ2-1; D might be TRBD2 (5 bases). Trimming cost V 0 bases and J 10 bases, with 10 bases left between them. Germline loops: CDR1 SGHNT, CDR2 YENEEA. CDR3 length equals 13 residues.

V gene TRBV11-2 combines with J gene TRBJ2-5, with TRBD2 matching 12 bases. J was trimmed by 4 bases and V by 4 bases; bases with no gene match: 7. The CDR3 loop spans 16 amino acids. Germline V gene sequence: CDR1 SGHAT, CDR2 FQNNGV. The CDR3 region has the DNA TGTGCCAGCAGCTCTAGCGGGAGGGCCGTTGCAGAGACCCAGTACTTC. Translation gives CASSSSGRAVAETQYF. Complete variable domain (other parts from reference TRBV11-2 and TRBJ2-5): EAGVAQSPRYKIIEKRQSVAFWCNPISGHATLYWYQQILGQGPKLLIQFQNNGVVDDSQLPKDRFSAERLKGVDSTLKIQPAKLEDSAVYLCASSSSGRAVAETQYFGPGTRLLVL.

The chain recombines TRBV6-6 with TRBJ2-7, with D tentatively TRBD1 (5 bases). Germline V gene data show CDR1 as MNHNY and CDR2 as SVGAGI (reference sequence). With 3 bases removed from V and 2 bases from J, the gap between germline ends came to 11 bases. The CDR3 has 14 residues. The CDR3 reads CASSYQDKPYEQYF. The DNA for the CDR3 is TGTGCCAGCAGTTATCAGGACAAACCCTACGAGCAGTACTTC.

Worth noting for this clone: This specimen includes other DNA sequences encoding the same CDR3. This rearrangement joins TRBV14 to TRBJ2-7; perhaps TRBD1 as D (6 bases). The germline gives CDR1 SGHDN, CDR2 FVKESK. V lost 5 bases and J lost 4, with 9 bases in between. The CDR3 sequence is 12 residues long. The CDR3 DNA follows: TGTGCCAGCAGCGGCAGGGGTTACGAGCAGTACTTC. It translates to CASSGRGYEQYF.

This chain uses TRBV4-1 with TRBJ1-5, with 8 bases matching TRBD1. From germline, CDR1 is MGHRA and CDR2 YSYEKL. Trimming at V came to 0 bases and at J to 7 bases, leaving 5 bases not matched to a gene. The CDR3 totals 15 residues. CDR3 coding DNA: TGCGCCAGCAGCCAAGAAACAGGGGGTAGGCAGCCCCAGCATTTT. Its protein is CASSQETGGRQPQHF.

V usage is TRBV6-5 and J usage is TRBJ2-5; D is perhaps TRBD2 (5 bases). The CDR3 contains 14 residues. V dropped 0 bases and J dropped 4 bases, with 9 bases sitting between them. CDR1 MNHEY and CDR2 SVGAGI come from the germline V gene. As DNA, the CDR3 is TGTGCCAGCAGTTACTCCCCCGCGGGAGAGACCCAGTACTTC. Amino acids: CASSYSPAGETQYF.

CDR3 in DNA: TGTGCCAGCAGCCCCCTTCCTCCTCCGAACACCGGGGAGCTGTTTTTT. It specifies CASSPLPPPNTGELFF. This rearrangement joins TRBV7-6 to TRBJ2-2; D is uncertain. The CDR3 spans 16 residues. CDR1 is SGHVS and CDR2 is FNYEAQ in the germline V gene. V was shortened by 5 bases and J by 0 bases, with 13 bases between the two germline ends.

The rearrangement uses TRBV11-2 and TRBJ2-5; no clear D gene. Germline V CDR1 and CDR2: SGHAT, FQNNGV. V was clipped by 5 bases and J by 1 base, with 14 bases between them. The CDR3 has 15 amino acids. CDR3 nucleotides: TGTGCCAGCAGCCGTCTTCGGAGCTCCCAAGAGACCCAGTACTTC. This sequence encodes CASSRLRSSQETQYF. Based on the CDR3 plus reference TRBV11-2 and TRBJ2-5, the full variable domain is EAGVAQSPRYKIIEKRQSVAFWCNPISGHATLYWYQQILGQGPKLLIQFQNNGVVDDSQLPKDRFSAERLKGVDSTLKIQPAKLEDSAVYLCASSRLRSSQETQYFGPGTRLLVL.

This chain links TRBV7-9 with TRBJ2-3; the D gene is possibly TRBD2 (5 bases). Germline CDR1 and CDR2: SEHNR and FQNEAQ (reference sequence). Trimming left V 4 bases short and J 0 bases short, with 8 bases between. This CDR3 has 14 amino acids. CDR3 coding DNA: TGTGCCAGCAGCTCTTGGACTAGCACAGATACGCAGTATTTT. Its translation is CASSSWTSTDTQYF.

The rearrangement uses TRBV18 and TRBJ2-3; TRBD2 matches 9 bases. The germline V gene has CDR1 KGHSH and CDR2 LQKENI. Trimming removed 1 base from V and 1 base from J; junction bases left unmatched: 6. This CDR3 spans 17 amino acids. The CDR3 loop is CASSPRASGDRTDTQYF. The DNA for the CDR3 is TGTGCCAGCTCACCACGAGCTAGCGGGGACCGCACAGATACGCAGTATTTT.